The present T cell receptor (beta chain) was sequenced within a study of control samples from healthy donors and cancer patients (TCRdb year 2020). Deletion took 1 base off V and 3 bases off J, with a span of 15 bases between the germline ends. CDR1 MGHRA and CDR2 YSYEKL were looked up in the germline V gene. The CDR3 starts with the cysteine, ends with the phenylalanine, and has 17 residues. The CDR3 DNA has 51 bases and is translated from base 1. As concerns this clone: Its target antigen remains unknown. Base qualities are not provided; no much larger clone lies one nucleotide away.

Library generation was performed with the immunoSEQ multiplex PCR assay. Imported from immuneACCESS, the table was reduced by TCRdb to in-frame sequences with V and J called. These copies leave out some clones; in studies compared against another copy, an unresolved V gene accounts for under half, and the cause of the remainder is not known. Across this sample there are approximately 120,000 clones, with 87% seen only once. The ten largest make up roughly 2.8% of the sample. The sequence was collected from a man aged 60 to 75 in good health. Material for sequencing was blood. The chain links TRBV4-1 with TRBJ1-4; 5 matching bases give a weak D call of TRBD1. The CDR3 here reads CASSQGGGAPSNEKLFF. The DNA sequence is given as TGCGCCAGCAGCCAAGGAGGAGGGGCTCCCTCTAATGAAAAACTGTTTTTT.